In its sample, the clone carrying this TCR beta chain was seen many times. V lost 4 bases, J lost 3 bases, and 16 bases lay in between. This CDR3 is 15 amino acids long. Per the germline V gene, CDR1 is MNHNY and CDR2 is SVGAGI (reference sequence). This specimen comes from a study of early T cells in non-severe SARS-CoV-2 infection. Overall study context: Sequenced bulk RNA came from whole blood that was unsorted, and chains were unpaired.

The TCR library protocol attached unique molecular identifiers to the individual cDNA molecules. TCRdb recomputed calls from the 5' RACE reads with MiXCR, one row per CDR3 protein. The sample yields approximately 27,000 distinct CDR3 sequences, 5.5% to 6% seen once. This clonotype originated in an adult who was a healthcare worker with PCR-confirmed SARS-CoV-2 infection or an uninfected control (not recorded which). Sequencing was performed on whole blood. This rearrangement joins TRBV6-6 to TRBJ2-7; perhaps TRBD1 as D (6 bases). The CDR3 nucleotides read TGTGCCAGCAGTTCCCGGGTGGGGGCCCTCTACGAGCAGTACTTC. It codes for CASSSRVGALYEQYF.